This T cell receptor (beta chain) was captured in a study of CD8+ T cells in alopecia areata. Across the study: Treated patients took oral tofacitinib at 5 to 10 mg twice daily. Tofacitinib dosing lasted 6 to 18 months, which was then followed by 6 months off drug. The investigators scored severity in treated patients by the percentage of affected scalp area. Whole-study findings and limits: Normal scalp showed lower clonality than lesional scalp, especially alopecia totalis/universalis.

RNA, once extracted, was reverse transcribed into cDNA for use as the sequencing template. TCRdb's copy holds only in-frame clones and misses some; the assay was immunoSEQ multiplex PCR. The sample carries about 13,000 clones, roughly 65% recorded once. Stated treatment: oral pan-JAK inhibitor, 5-10 mg twice daily. Peripheral blood, together with lesional scalp punch biopsies, was collected from alopecia areata patients. Worth noting for this clone: No antigen is known for it.

The length of the CDR3 is 17 residues. Germline CDR1 LGHNA, CDR2 YSLEER. Between the trimmed V and J ends, which lost 1 base and 0 bases, there was a span of 15 bases. The clonotype was recovered from a human donor with alopecia areata. The chain combines TRBV4-3 with TRBJ1-1; D possibly corresponds to TRBD1 (6 bases). The source was skin, collected at week 4, from a patient treated with tofacitinib. The DNA of the CDR3 is TGCGCCAGCAGCCAAGCTCGCAGGGGCTTCATGAACACTGAAGCTTTCTTT. It encodes CASSQARRGFMNTEAFF.